This TCR beta chain was captured in a study of PD-1 blockade in mismatch repair-deficient tumors. The CDR3 is 14 residues long. CDR1 and CDR2 (germline): SGDLS, YYNGEE. Trimming removed 3 bases at V and 0 bases at J, with 9 bases between. Clones were sequenced by immunoSEQ multiplex PCR, and TCRdb holds only the in-frame ones, with some missing. The repertoire has 120,000 or so clones, about 88% of them found once; the top ten carry around an eighth. The sequencing here drew on peripheral blood, taken 44 weeks after starting pembrolizumab. The chain couples TRBV9 to TRBJ2-5; D is tentatively TRBD1 or TRBD2 (5 bases each). The receptor's source is an adult with mismatch repair-deficient cancer. The CDR3 loop reads CASSDGTYQETQYF. CDR3 sequence (DNA): TGTGCCAGCAGCGACGGGACGTACCAAGAGACCCAGTACTTC.